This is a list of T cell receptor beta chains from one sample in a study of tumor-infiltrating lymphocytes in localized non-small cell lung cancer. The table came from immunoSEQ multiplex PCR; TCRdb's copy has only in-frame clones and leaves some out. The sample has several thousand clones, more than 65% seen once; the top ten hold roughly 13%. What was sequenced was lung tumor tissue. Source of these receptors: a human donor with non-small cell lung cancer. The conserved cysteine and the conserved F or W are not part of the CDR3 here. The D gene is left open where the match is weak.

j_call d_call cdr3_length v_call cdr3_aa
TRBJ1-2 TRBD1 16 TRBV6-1 ASSETYTGTGFYFGYT
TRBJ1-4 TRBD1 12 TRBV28 ASTTDRGYEKLF
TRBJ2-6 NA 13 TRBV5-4 ASSLVSSGANVLT
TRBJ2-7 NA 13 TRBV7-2 ASSLAVAITVEQY
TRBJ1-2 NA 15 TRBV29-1 SVEDLGRTGGPYGYT
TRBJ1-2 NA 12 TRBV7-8 ASSLTRTAYGYT
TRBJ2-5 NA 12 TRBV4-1 ASSPLSSPQSQY
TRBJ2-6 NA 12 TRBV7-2 ASSLFRGANVLT
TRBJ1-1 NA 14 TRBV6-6 ASSYPEGGLNTEAF
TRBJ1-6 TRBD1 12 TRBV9 ASSAGQESSPLH
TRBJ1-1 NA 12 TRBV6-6 ASSSRGGWDEAF
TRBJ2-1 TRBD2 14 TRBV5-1 ASSLDLAGTYNEQF
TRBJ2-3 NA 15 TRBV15 ATSRRSGTRDTDTQY
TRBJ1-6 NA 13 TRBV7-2 ASSPRWEYNSPLH
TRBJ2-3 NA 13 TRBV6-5 ASSYSSSTTDTQY
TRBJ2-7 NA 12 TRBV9 ASSVGEASYEQY
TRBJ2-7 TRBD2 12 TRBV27 ASSLKWGGYEQY
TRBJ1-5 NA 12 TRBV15 ATGRDVGNQPQH
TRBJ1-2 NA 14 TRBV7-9 ASSFEYRDTNYGYT
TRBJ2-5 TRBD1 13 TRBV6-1 ASSDPTGWQETQH
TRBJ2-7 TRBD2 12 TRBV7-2 ASSSTSGPYEQY
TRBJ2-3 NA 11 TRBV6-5 ASSYRETDTQY
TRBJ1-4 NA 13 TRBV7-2 ASSSITSLNEKLF
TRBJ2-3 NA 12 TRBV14 ASSPRTSTDTQY
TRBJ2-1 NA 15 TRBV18 ASSPLHSGTPHNEQF
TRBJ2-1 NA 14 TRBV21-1 AGFNTGGRGEDEQF
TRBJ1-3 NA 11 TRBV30 AWRRGEGNTIY
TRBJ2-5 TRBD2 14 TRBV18 ASSPPGTSGLETQY
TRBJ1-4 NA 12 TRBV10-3 AIRGVSTNEKLF
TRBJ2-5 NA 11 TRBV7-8 ASSLWTQETQY